This T cell receptor (beta chain) was retrieved from a study of control samples from healthy donors and cancer patients (dated by TCRdb to 2020 to 2022). The germline V and J ends show losses of 3 bases and 1 base respectively, and no gene match explains 6 bases of the junction. From the germline V gene, CDR1 is SGHTA and CDR2 is FQGNSA. The CDR3 spans 16 residues, from the cysteine through the phenylalanine. Of all the DNA, just the CDR3 is kept, 48 bases in frame from base 1. The library was generated by the immunoSEQ multiplex PCR assay. Here the immuneACCESS table is served through TCRdb, limited to in-frame sequences with V and J called. Missing clones are a known gap in these copies; in checked studies unresolved V genes cover under half, and the rest lacks a known reason. The sample table shows around 130,000 clones, and 85% to 90% are seen once. The ten largest make up about 12% of the sample.

As concerns this clone: There is no known antigen for this receptor. Base qualities are missing; no much larger clone stands one base away.

The V gene is TRBV7-2 and the J gene is TRBJ1-1; 9 central bases correspond to TRBD1. The material sequenced was blood. The TCR was taken from a man younger than 40 in good health. At the DNA level, the sequence is TGTGCCAGCAGCTTCGGAACAGGGGGCAAGAACACTGAAGCTTTCTTT. Translated, this gives CASSFGTGGKNTEAFF.